This T cell receptor (beta chain) appears in the sequencing data of a study of PD-L1 blockade in urothelial cancer. Study information: Blood analysis was done at 3 weeks (second dose) and 6 weeks after treatment began.

Per the germline V gene, CDR1 is SGHNT and CDR2 is YYREEE (reference sequence). The CDR3 length is 14 residues. V shed 4 bases and J 7 bases; nucleotides not matched to a gene: 4. The repertoire was sequenced with immunoSEQ multiplex PCR; TCRdb's copy has only in-frame clones and lacks some. The sample includes approximately 79,000 clones, more than 85% of them seen just once. Specified time point: peripheral blood 6 weeks after treatment start. The receptor was derived from a woman of 80 years or more with urothelial cancer. This sample comprised PBMCs, obtained around atezolizumab (anti-PD-L1) treatment. The J gene is TRBJ1-4, the V gene TRBV5-4, with 10 bases lining up with TRBD1. This CDR3 reads CASSPRQGAEKLFF. CDR3 DNA: TGTGCCAGCAGCCCTCGACAGGGGGCTGAAAAACTGTTTTTT.